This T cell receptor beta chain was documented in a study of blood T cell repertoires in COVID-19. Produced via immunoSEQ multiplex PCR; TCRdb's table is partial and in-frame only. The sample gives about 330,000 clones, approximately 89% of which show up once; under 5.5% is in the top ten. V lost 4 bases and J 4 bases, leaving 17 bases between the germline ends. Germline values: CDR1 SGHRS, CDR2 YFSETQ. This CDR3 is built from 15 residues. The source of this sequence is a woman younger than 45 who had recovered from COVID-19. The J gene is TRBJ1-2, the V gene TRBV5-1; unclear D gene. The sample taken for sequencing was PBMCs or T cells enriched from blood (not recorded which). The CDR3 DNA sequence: TGCGCCAGCAGCATCTACAGTTTAGAGCCCTATGGCTACACCTTC. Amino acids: CASSIYSLEPYGYTF.